A single sample gave rise to the 32 T cell receptor beta chains below, sequenced in a study of T cell responses to AZD1222 COVID-19 vaccine. Sequencing used immunoSEQ multiplex PCR; TCRdb keeps in-frame clones, though not all of them. The data show about 120,000 clones, with 90% to 95% seen just once and approximately 5.1% held by the top ten. This sample comprised peripheral blood, obtained 28 days after the second AZD1222 dose. The receptors stem from an adult who received the AZD1222 COVID-19 vaccine.

V usage is TRBV21-1 and J usage is TRBJ1-4; the listed D gene, TRBD1, was not tested against the DNA. TRBV21-1 is classified as a pseudogene. This CDR3 is built from 15 residues. CDR3 sequence: CASSIYPGLREKLFF. The CDR3 DNA is TGTGCCAGCAGCATTTATCCAGGGCTCAGGGAAAAACTGTTTTTT.

This sequence joins TRBV30 and TRBJ1-2; D perhaps matches TRBD1 (5 bases). V was trimmed by 0 bases and J by 1 base, leaving 12 bases between them. Looked up from germline, CDR1 is GTSNPN and CDR2 is SVGIG (reference sequence). The CDR3 covers 15 residues. The CDR3 DNA reads TGTGCCTGGAGTGTCCCTCCAGGGAGTAACTATGGCTACACCTTC. Encoded protein: CAWSVPPGSNYGYTF. The full variable domain, its missing parts supplied by reference TRBV30 and TRBJ1-2, is SQTIHQWPATLVQPVGSPLSLECTVEGTSNPNLYWYRQAAGRGLQLLFYSVGIGQISSEVPQNLSASRPQDRQFILSSKKLLLSDSGFYLCAWSVPPGSNYGYTFGSGTRLTVV.

The chain carries TRBV27 and TRBJ1-1; D might be TRBD1 (6 bases). V shed 6 bases and J shed 5 bases, with 22 bases lying between them. Germline V gene sequence: CDR1 MNHEY, CDR2 SMNVEV (reference sequence). This CDR3 is built from 16 residues. This CDR3 reads CASSPLLTGLLTEAFF. CDR3 bases: TGTGCCAGCAGCCCCCTACTAACAGGGCTGCTAACTGAAGCTTTCTTT.

The table lists this clone with a few counts. The rearrangement uses TRBV5-1 and TRBJ2-5; 12 nucleotides agree with TRBD2. This CDR3 comprises 16 residues. V lost 0 bases, J lost 5 bases, and 5 bases stayed unmatched. CDR1 is SGHRS and CDR2 is YFSETQ in the germline V gene. CDR3: CASSLAPTSGSETQYF. The CDR3 region has the DNA TGCGCCAGCAGCTTGGCACCGACTAGCGGGAGTGAGACCCAGTACTTC.

The sample holds one count of this clone. The chain employs TRBV15 and TRBJ1-1; D not resolved. With 5 bases removed from V and 5 bases from J, the gap between germline ends came to 9 bases. Germline CDR1 and CDR2: LNHNV and YYDKDF (reference sequence). The CDR3 spans 12 residues. DNA for the CDR3: TGTGCCACCAGCTTAGGTGGGACTGAAGCTTTCTTT. Protein: CATSLGGTEAFF.

The CDR3: CASSFTGGMNTEAFF. The CDR3 DNA follows: TGTGCCAGCAGCTTCACAGGGGGCATGAACACTGAAGCTTTCTTT. The rearrangement links TRBV7-9 to TRBJ1-1; TRBD1 matches 9 bases. The CDR3 is 15 residues long. Germline CDR1 reads SEHNR; CDR2 reads FQNEAQ (reference sequence). V lost 3 bases to trimming and J lost 0 bases; unmatched junction nucleotides: 2.

CDR3 in amino acids: CASGLAGGTYNEQFF. The CDR3 nucleotides are TGTGCCAGTGGACTCGCGGGGGGGACCTACAATGAGCAGTTCTTC. J is TRBJ2-1 and V is TRBV19; 9 bases align to TRBD2. Germline trimming cut 8 bases from V and 2 bases from J; bases unmatched to any gene: 7. CDR3 size: 15 residues. In germline, CDR1 is LNHDA, CDR2 SQIVND (reference sequence).

The V gene is TRBV6-6, the J gene TRBJ1-4, with 9 bases matching TRBD1. The CDR3 consists of 15 residues. In germline, CDR1 is MNHNY, CDR2 SVGAGI (reference sequence). J was trimmed by 7 bases and V by 5 bases; bases with no gene match: 8. CDR3 DNA: TGTGCCAGCAGTGACCCTGGGACAGGGAGTGAAAAACTGTTTTTT. Protein: CASSDPGTGSEKLFF.

This chain joins TRBV4-1 and TRBJ1-5, with 8 bases fitting TRBD1. The length of the CDR3 is 18 residues. V gave up 6 bases and J gave up 2 bases; unmatched junction bases: 15. CDR1 is MGHRA and CDR2 is YSYEKL in the germline V gene. For the CDR3, the DNA is TGCGCCAGCAGGAAAATATTTGGGACAGGTGAAGGCAATCAGCCCCAGCATTTT. Translating it yields CASRKIFGTGEGNQPQHF.

This sequence joins TRBV7-6 and TRBJ1-1, with 9 bases that match TRBD1. The trim removed 5 bases at V and 4 bases at J, leaving 5 bases unmatched. This CDR3 region has 14 residues. The germline CDR1 and CDR2 sequences are SGHVS and FNYEAQ. As DNA, the CDR3 is TGTGCCAGCAGCCGACAGGGGGGCGGCACTGAAGCTTTCTTT. Amino acid sequence: CASSRQGGGTEAFF.

The V gene is TRBV7-2, the J gene TRBJ2-7, with 9 bases that match TRBD2. The length of the CDR3 is 16 residues. V was pared by 1 base and J by 4 bases, with 8 bases of the junction left unmatched. Looked up from germline, CDR1 is SGHTA and CDR2 is FQGNSA. The CDR3 nucleotides read TGTGCCAGCAGCTTAGTGGTCGGCGGGAGGGGGTACGAGCAGTACTTC. Amino acid sequence: CASSLVVGGRGYEQYF.

This clone was seen once. The rearrangement uses TRBV29-1 and TRBJ2-7, with D unresolved. The V and J ends lost 5 bases and 0 bases respectively, with 14 bases between them. Per the germline V gene, CDR1 is SQVTM and CDR2 is ANQGSEA. This CDR3 is built from 14 residues. CDR3 sequence reads: CSVLANSDSYEQYF. DNA of the CDR3: TGCAGCGTTCTCGCCAACTCCGACTCCTACGAGCAGTACTTC.

This clone was observed once. The chain joins TRBV4-3 to TRBJ2-5; the D is unclear. Trimming removed 3 bases from V and 0 bases from J, with 14 bases in between. CDR3 length: 16 amino acids. Germline lookup yields CDR1 LGHNA and CDR2 YSLEER. The CDR3 nucleotides read TGCGCCAGCAGCCAGAGAGTCCCCGGGTACCAAGAGACCCAGTACTTC. As protein: CASSQRVPGYQETQYF.

The V gene is TRBV7-9, the J gene TRBJ1-1, with TRBD1 matching over 9 bases. The CDR3 covers 17 residues. Germline V CDR1 and CDR2: SEHNR, FQNEAQ (reference sequence). The trim removed 1 base at V and 4 bases at J, leaving 10 bases unmatched. The chain's CDR3 is CASSLEGPLTGGTEAFF. Here the CDR3 DNA reads TGTGCCAGCAGCTTAGAAGGACCGCTGACAGGGGGCACTGAAGCTTTCTTT.

V and J are TRBV18 and TRBJ1-3; D is perhaps TRBD1 (5 bases). CDR1 is KGHSH, CDR2 LQKENI, per germline. V lost 3 bases to trimming and J lost 8 bases, with 8 bases between them. The CDR3 consists of 12 residues. CDR3 coding DNA: TGTGCCAGCTCACCCGGGGGAGACACCATATATTTT. Residues: CASSPGGDTIYF.

This chain connects TRBV9 to TRBJ2-5, with D unclear. The CDR3 sequence is 13 residues long. V dropped 0 bases and J dropped 1 base, with 4 bases sitting between them. Germline V gene sequence: CDR1 SGDLS, CDR2 YYNGEE. The CDR3: CASSVGRQETQYF. CDR3 nucleotide sequence: TGTGCCAGCAGCGTAGGGCGCCAAGAGACCCAGTACTTC.

The chain links TRBV9 to TRBJ2-1, with 8 bases matching TRBD1. Germline CDR1 reads SGDLS; CDR2 reads YYNGEE. Trimming removed 3 bases from V and 4 bases from J; junction bases left unmatched: 12. The CDR3 runs to 17 residues. For the CDR3, the DNA is TGTGCCAGCAGCGGCGTCTCCACAGGGGGAAGGTACAATGAGCAGTTCTTC. It codes for CASSGVSTGGRYNEQFF. Full variable domain (rest looked up from reference TRBV9 and TRBJ2-1): DSGVTQTPKHLITATGQRVTLRCSPRSGDLSVYWYQQSLDQGLQFLIQYYNGEERAKGNILERFSAQQFPDLHSELNLSSLELGDSALYFCASSGVSTGGRYNEQFFGPGTRLTVL.

This chain links TRBV5-1 with TRBJ1-1, with TRBD1 matching over 10 bases. Per the germline V gene, CDR1 is SGHRS and CDR2 is YFSETQ. There are 18 residues in the CDR3. The trim removed 4 bases at V and 4 bases at J, leaving 16 bases unmatched. In DNA form, the CDR3 reads TGCGCCAGCAGCCCGGGGACAGGGGTTACTCACAGGGGCACTGAAGCTTTCTTT. Its translation: CASSPGTGVTHRGTEAFF.

This chain links TRBV5-5 with TRBJ2-7; D is unclear. Trimming stripped 0 bases from V and 6 bases from J, with 7 bases between. CDR3 length equals 12 residues. The germline gives CDR1 SGHKS, CDR2 YYEKEE (reference sequence). CDR3 sequence (DNA): TGTGCCAGCAGCTTGGGGGCCAGCGAGCAGTACTTC. Its protein is CASSLGASEQYF.

The chain is built from TRBV19 and TRBJ2-2, with a tentative D call TRBD1 (7 bases). V lost 9 bases and J 6 bases, leaving 14 bases between the germline ends. Germline CDR1 reads LNHDA; CDR2 reads SQIVND (reference sequence). The length of the CDR3 is 13 residues. CDR3 in amino acids: CASSQGGPGELFF. The DNA for the CDR3 is TGTGCCAGCTCTCAGGGGGGCCCCGGGGAGCTGTTTTTT.

This rearrangement joins TRBV10-2 to TRBJ1-2, with D tentatively TRBD1 (6 bases). Germline loops: CDR1 WSHSY, CDR2 SAAADI. The CDR3 is 14 amino acids. V was shortened by 1 base and J by 4 bases, with 10 bases between the two germline ends. The CDR3 sequence is CASSEWRGGYGYTF. In nucleotides, the CDR3 is TGCGCCAGCAGTGAGTGGAGGGGGGGCTATGGCTACACCTTC.

The chain links TRBV14 to TRBJ2-7; D gene unclear. The CDR3 is 13 residues long. The V gene lost 1 base and the J gene lost 6 bases, with 10 bases spanning the gap. CDR1 is SGHDN and CDR2 is FVKESK in the germline V gene. Written as DNA, the CDR3 is TGTGCCAGCAGCCAAGCTGGGTGGAGCGAGCAGTACTTC. The encoded protein is CASSQAGWSEQYF.

The V and J genes are TRBV6-2 or TRBV6-3 and TRBJ1-1, with D hard to call. Per germline, CDR1 MNHEY and CDR2 SVGEGT. The ends were cut back, 5 bases at V and 0 bases at J, with 16 bases in the middle. The length of the CDR3 is 16 residues. CDR3 bases: TGTGCCAGCAGTCGAAACCCCAGGATCGTGAACACTGAAGCTTTCTTT. Its translation: CASSRNPRIVNTEAFF.

The chain combines TRBV19 with TRBJ1-4, with D possibly being TRBD1 (5 bases). Germline lookup yields CDR1 LNHDA and CDR2 SQIVND (reference sequence). This CDR3 region has 16 residues. Trimming shortened V by 5 bases and J by 7 bases, and 20 bases separated the two germline ends. CDR3 in amino acids: CASSPLGDPGGEKLFF. CDR3 sequence (DNA): TGTGCCAGTAGTCCTCTCGGGGACCCGGGCGGTGAAAAACTGTTTTTT.

V and J are TRBV6-5 and TRBJ2-3; TRBD2 agrees at 8 bases. Germline V gene data show CDR1 as MNHEY and CDR2 as SVGAGI. V gave up 4 bases and J gave up 3 bases; unmatched junction bases: 9. The CDR3 runs to 16 residues. CDR3 residues: CASSSFGRGRTDTQYF. The CDR3 region has the DNA TGTGCCAGCAGTTCCTTCGGGAGGGGAAGGACAGATACGCAGTATTTT.

Comment on this clone: Additional DNA sequences in this sample encode the identical CDR3. The V gene is TRBV7-2, the J gene TRBJ1-6; 7 nucleotides match TRBD1. Per the germline V gene, CDR1 is SGHTA and CDR2 is FQGNSA. Losses at the gene ends were 2 bases for V and 8 bases for J; bases not matched to a gene: 0. CDR3 size: 13 residues. CDR3 in amino acids: CASSLQGDSPLHF. CDR3 bases: TGTGCCAGCAGCTTACAGGGGGATTCACCCCTCCACTTT.

This clone turned up a few times. The chain is built from TRBV5-1 and TRBJ2-7, with D possibly matching TRBD1 (5 bases). CDR3 length equals 16 residues. V lost 0 bases and J lost 1, with 14 bases in between. Germline V gives CDR1 SGHRS, CDR2 YFSETQ. The CDR3: CASSLEPGIHSYEQYF. In nucleotides, the CDR3 is TGCGCCAGCAGCTTGGAGCCAGGGATCCATTCCTACGAGCAGTACTTC. The full variable domain, rest sourced from reference TRBV5-1 and TRBJ2-7, is KAGVTQTPRYLIKTRGQQVTLSCSPISGHRSVSWYQQTPGQGLQFLFEYFSETQRNKGNFPGRFSGRQFSNSRSEMNVSTLELGDSALYLCASSLEPGIHSYEQYFGPGTRLTVT.

The chain has TRBV7-9 and TRBJ2-1; D remains unclear. Per germline, CDR1 SEHNR and CDR2 FQNEAQ (reference sequence). Trimming shortened V by 5 bases and J by 5 bases, and 13 bases separated the two germline ends. CDR3 length: 14 residues. CDR3 loop: CASSLGSSDNEQFF. The CDR3 DNA follows: TGTGCCAGCAGCCTGGGAAGCTCTGACAATGAGCAGTTCTTC.

The chain uses TRBV9 and TRBJ2-1; 9 nucleotides align to TRBD2. V shed 3 bases and J 6 bases; nucleotides not matched to a gene: 19. Per germline, CDR1 SGDLS and CDR2 YYNGEE. The CDR3 totals 19 residues. CDR3 region: CASSEGGGLAGPFFNEQFF. The CDR3 DNA is TGTGCCAGCAGCGAGGGGGGAGGCCTAGCGGGGCCCTTTTTCAATGAGCAGTTCTTC.

V is TRBV3-1 (or the pseudogene TRBV3-2) and J is TRBJ1-1; the D is unclear. The germline gives CDR1 LGHDT, CDR2 YNNKEL (reference sequence). The CDR3 runs to 12 residues. The V gene lost 1 base and the J gene lost 9 bases, with 9 bases spanning the gap. CDR3: CASSQGLSKAFF. Here the CDR3 DNA reads TGTGCCAGCAGCCAAGGGCTCTCCAAAGCTTTCTTT.

This clone showed up just once. The genes are TRBV10-3 and TRBJ2-3; 9 bases agree with TRBD1. Germline lookup yields CDR1 ENHRY and CDR2 SYGVKD. The CDR3 is made up of 15 amino acids. With 10 bases clipped from V and 3 bases from J, the junction kept 11 bases outside the gene matches. The CDR3 region is CATRGGQGTTDTQYF. The CDR3 DNA sequence: TGTGCCACCAGGGGGGGACAGGGAACTACAGATACGCAGTATTTT.

The genes are TRBV30 and TRBJ1-1, with D unresolved. The CDR3 runs to 13 residues. The germline V and J ends were trimmed by 3 bases and 4 bases, with 12 bases remaining between them. Per germline, CDR1 GTSNPN and CDR2 SVGIG (reference sequence). CDR3 DNA: TGTGCCTGGAGGGGCTTGGGATTCACTGAAGCTTTCTTT. This gives the protein CAWRGLGFTEAFF. Variable domain in full (rest from reference TRBV30 and TRBJ1-1): SQTIHQWPATLVQPVGSPLSLECTVEGTSNPNLYWYRQAAGRGLQLLFYSVGIGQISSEVPQNLSASRPQDRQFILSSKKLLLSDSGFYLCAWRGLGFTEAFFGQGTRLTVV.